Below, one T cell receptor beta chain is given with its context. This specimen comes from a study of blood T cell repertoires in COVID-19. Across the whole study: The United States, Italy and Spain supplied acute and convalescent COVID-19 samples. Sources were T cells, B-cell-depleted T cells, or PBMCs; the material itself was cDNA or gDNA.

Germline CDR1 is LNHNV and CDR2 is YYDKDF (reference sequence). V was clipped by 6 bases and J by 9 bases, with 12 bases between them. The CDR3 is 13 residues long. Authors' methods: How many nucleated cells were present was estimated from reference gene primer amplification. Data came from immunoSEQ multiplex PCR; TCRdb stores just in-frame clones and leaves some out. V and J calls and clone size are as listed in that table; D and trimming were resolved from the DNA. The sample has 75,000 to 85,000 clones; approximately 78% are singletons. Sequences were obtained from peripheral blood. This TCR derives from a human donor in a cohort sampled during active COVID-19. This chain joins TRBV15 and TRBJ1-6; TRBD1 is a possible D gene (6 bases). CDR3 region: CATSSRGVSPLHF. In DNA, the CDR3 is TGTGCCACCAGTTCCAGGGGCGTTTCACCCCTCCACTTT.